This T cell receptor (beta chain) emerged from a study of cytomegalovirus exposure and HLA in healthy donors. The CDR3 covers 17 residues. Germline CDR1 and CDR2: SQVTM and ANQGSEA. V shed 6 bases, J shed 2 bases, and the junction held 6 bases outside the gene matches. A note on this clone: Its antigen is still unknown.

Study observations and caveats: The study put under 200 TCR beta chains on its list as cytomegalovirus-associated. Indistinguishability led to the exclusion of some V segments, TRBV6-2 and TRBV6-3 included.

Primers: 60 Vbeta forward and 13 Jbeta reverse. The data were produced by immunoSEQ multiplex PCR, yet TCRdb's version contains in-frame clones alone and is incomplete. The data hold fewer than 120,000 clones, with 60% to 85% observed a single time. This TCR was recovered from a woman in her 30s in good health and CMV-seronegative. This chain links TRBV29-1 with TRBJ2-2, with 16 bases lining up with TRBD2. The specimen sequenced was PBMCs. As DNA, the CDR3 is TGCAGCGTCACCGGGACTAGCGGGGGGGTCAACACCGGGGAGCTGTTTTTT. Protein sequence: CSVTGTSGGVNTGELFF.